The following is a TCR beta chain sequence with its context. As yet, its antigen is unknown. Clones were sequenced by immunoSEQ multiplex PCR, and TCRdb holds only the in-frame ones, with some missing. Of under 30,000 clones in the sample, about 75% were seen once. The sample originates from a study of OX40 agonist ivuxolimab in advanced cancers. General study results and limits: At doses 0.1 to 3.0 mg/kg, CD4+ and CD8+ clones expanded.

V was clipped by 5 bases and J by 7 bases; unmatched bases: 14. Germline CDR1 and CDR2: SGHVS and FNYEAQ. The CDR3 is 17 amino acids. Autoimmune disease history or systemic immunosuppression led to patients being barred. The specimen comprised CD4+ or CD8+ T cells sorted from blood, sampled in a trial of the OX40 agonist ivuxolimab. The TCR sequence derives from an adult with an advanced solid tumor such as melanoma, head and neck, liver or kidney cancer. The chain couples TRBV7-6 to TRBJ2-1; 10 bases match TRBD2. In nucleotides, the CDR3 is TGTGCCAGCAGCCCCCGAGAAGCGGGAGGGTCACGGAATGAGCAGTTCTTC. This gives the protein CASSPREAGGSRNEQFF.